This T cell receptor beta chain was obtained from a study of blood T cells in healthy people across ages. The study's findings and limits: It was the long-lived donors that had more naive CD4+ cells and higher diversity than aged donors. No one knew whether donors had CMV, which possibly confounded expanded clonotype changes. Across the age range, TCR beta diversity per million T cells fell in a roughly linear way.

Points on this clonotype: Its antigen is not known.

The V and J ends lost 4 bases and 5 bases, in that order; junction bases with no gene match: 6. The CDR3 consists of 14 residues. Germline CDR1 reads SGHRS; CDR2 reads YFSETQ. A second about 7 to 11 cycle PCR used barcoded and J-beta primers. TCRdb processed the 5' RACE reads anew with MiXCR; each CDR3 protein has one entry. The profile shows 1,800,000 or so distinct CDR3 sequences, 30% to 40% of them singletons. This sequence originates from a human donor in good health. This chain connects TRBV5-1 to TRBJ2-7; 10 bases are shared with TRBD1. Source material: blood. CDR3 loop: CASSRDRGSHEQYF. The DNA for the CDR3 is TGCGCCAGCAGCAGGGACAGGGGTTCCCACGAGCAGTACTTC. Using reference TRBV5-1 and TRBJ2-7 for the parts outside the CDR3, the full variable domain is KAGVTQTPRYLIKTRGQQVTLSCSPISGHRSVSWYQQTPGQGLQFLFEYFSETQRNKGNFPGRFSGRQFSNSRSEMNVSTLELGDSALYLCASSRDRGSHEQYFGPGTRLTVT.